Listed here are 11 T cell receptor beta chains from one sample, sequenced in a study of T-cell reconstitution after alpha-beta-depleted transplantation in children. Molecular barcoding with unique molecular identifiers was used for the TCRbeta library. One entry per CDR3 protein results from TCRdb running MiXCR on the PCR reads. The data show about 900,000 distinct CDR3 sequences, roughly 29% seen once. The sequencing used PBMCs, mostly from graft donor cells, collected 360 days after TCRalphabeta/CD19-depleted stem cell transplant. All receptors come from a boy in the first two years of life who had a stem cell transplant for SCID, so the T cells may come from the graft donor.

The chain recombines TRBV7-6 with TRBJ1-5; 10 positions agree with TRBD1. This CDR3 comprises 17 residues. The V and J ends lost 5 bases and 6 bases, in that order; junction bases with no gene match: 13. In germline, CDR1 is SGHVS, CDR2 FNYEAQ. Written as DNA, the CDR3 is TGTGCCAGCAGCACCTATCCGGGACAGGGGATGGGTCAGCCCCAGCATTTT. It translates to CASSTYPGQGMGQPQHF.

The chain uses TRBV18 and TRBJ2-5; TRBD1 agrees at 7 bases. J was trimmed by 12 bases and V by 5 bases; bases with no gene match: 9. The V gene's germline CDR1 is KGHSH and CDR2 LQKENI. The CDR3 is 12 residues long. The CDR3 bases are TGTGCCAGCTCAAACGACAGGGATGAGGAGTACTTC. It translates to CASSNDRDEEYF.

This clonotype came up many times. The chain combines TRBV4-1 with TRBJ2-1; 10 bases agree with TRBD1. Per the germline V gene, CDR1 is MGHRA and CDR2 is YSYEKL. V was clipped by 2 bases and J by 8 bases; unmatched bases: 6. The CDR3 consists of 15 residues. This chain's CDR3 is CASSQLTGGIDEQFF. The CDR3 DNA reads as TGCGCCAGCAGCCAATTGACAGGGGGCATCGATGAGCAGTTCTTC.

V and J are TRBV4-2 and TRBJ2-3; D is unresolved. The germline V and J ends were trimmed by 1 base and 3 bases, with 5 bases remaining between them. The germline CDR1 and CDR2 sequences are LGHNA and YNFKEQ. CDR3 length equals 13 residues. The CDR3 DNA reads as TGTGCCAGCAGCCAAGTTGGAACAGATACGCAGTATTTT. Protein: CASSQVGTDTQYF.

The chain has TRBV20-1 and TRBJ1-3, with D tentatively TRBD1 (5 bases). The CDR3 runs to 14 residues. The germline gives CDR1 DFQATT, CDR2 SNEGSKA (reference sequence). Trimming removed 6 bases from V and 0 bases from J, with 12 bases in between. CDR3 in amino acids: CSAAAGDSGNTIYF. CDR3 bases: TGCAGTGCCGCCGCGGGGGACTCTGGAAACACCATATATTTT.

V usage is TRBV5-1 and J usage is TRBJ2-1; no firm D call. V was trimmed by 4 bases and J by 8 bases, leaving 19 bases between them. Germline V gene data show CDR1 as SGHRS and CDR2 as YFSETQ. The CDR3 is 15 residues long. CDR3 residues: CASSGVGSVRDEQFF. For the CDR3, the DNA is TGCGCCAGCAGCGGGGTGGGATCGGTCCGGGATGAGCAGTTCTTC.

This clonotype was seen a few times. The chain uses TRBV13 and TRBJ2-7; D possibly corresponds to TRBD1 (5 bases). The CDR3 extends over 15 amino acids. The V gene's germline CDR1 is PRHDT and CDR2 FYEKMQ (reference sequence). Trimming stripped 2 bases from V and 3 bases from J, with 14 bases between. CDR3 nucleotide sequence: TGTGCCAGCAGCTTATCGGGCAGGGTAGACTACGAGCAGTACTTC. Protein sequence: CASSLSGRVDYEQYF.

This clonotype was seen only a few times. The CDR3 sequence: CASSQQGLAGGSYNEQFF. The CDR3 DNA is TGCGCCAGCAGCCAACAGGGTCTAGCGGGGGGCTCCTACAATGAGCAGTTCTTC. The chain has TRBV4-3 and TRBJ2-1; TRBD2 matches 11 bases. The CDR3 totals 18 residues. Germline lookup yields CDR1 LGHNA and CDR2 YSLEER. The ends lost 2 bases at V and 0 bases at J; junction bases unmatched: 6.

J is TRBJ1-1 and V is TRBV15; unclear D gene. The CDR3 loop spans 15 amino acids. Germline V CDR1 and CDR2: LNHNV, YYDKDF (reference sequence). Between the trimmed V and J ends, which lost 0 bases and 11 bases, there was a span of 19 bases. Written as DNA, the CDR3 is TGTGCCACCAGCAGAGATAGGGCAGTAGGCCGAACCGCTTTCTTT. Translated: CATSRDRAVGRTAFF.

The chain combines TRBV4-1 with TRBJ2-7, with D tentatively TRBD2 (5 bases). This CDR3 has 15 amino acids. Germline-derived CDR1 and CDR2 are MGHRA and YSYEKL. Trimming took off 2 bases at V and 3 bases at J, with 14 bases between the two ends. The CDR3 DNA reads TGCGCCAGCAGCCAAAATGGCGACTACCGCTACGAGCAGTACTTC. Translation gives CASSQNGDYRYEQYF.

This clonotype showed up just a few times. V usage is TRBV27 and J usage is TRBJ2-3; a possible D gene is TRBD1 (5 bases). CDR1 is MNHEY, CDR2 SMNVEV, per germline (reference sequence). The CDR3 totals 15 residues. Trimming removed 6 bases from V and 3 bases from J, with 16 bases in between. Here the CDR3 DNA reads TGTGCCAGCAGACAAGACAGAATCGGTACAGATACGCAGTATTTT. Translating it yields CASRQDRIGTDTQYF.